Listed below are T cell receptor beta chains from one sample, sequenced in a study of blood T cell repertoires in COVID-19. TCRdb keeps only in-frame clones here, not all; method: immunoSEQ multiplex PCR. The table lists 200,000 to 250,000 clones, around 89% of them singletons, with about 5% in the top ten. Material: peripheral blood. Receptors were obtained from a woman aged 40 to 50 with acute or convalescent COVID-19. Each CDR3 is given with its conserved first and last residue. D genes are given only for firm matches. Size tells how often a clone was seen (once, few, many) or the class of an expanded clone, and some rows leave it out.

CDR3nt: TGTGCCAGCAGCCCCTGGACAGGGGTTCGGGAAAAACTGTTTTTT; CDR3aa: CASSPWTGVREKLFF; abundance: NA; d_gene: TRBD1; v_gene: TRBV7-8; j_gene: TRBJ1-4
CDR3nt: TGTGCCAGCAGCCGGGGGGGCCCGGATACGCAGTATTTT; CDR3aa: CASSRGGPDTQYF; abundance: NA; d_gene: TRBD2; v_gene: TRBV5-6; j_gene: TRBJ2-3
CDR3nt: TGTGCCAGCAGACCGACAGGGGAGGACTATGGCTACACCTTC; CDR3aa: CASRPTGEDYGYTF; abundance: NA; d_gene: TRBD1; v_gene: TRBV9; j_gene: TRBJ1-2
CDR3nt: TGTGCTAGTGGTTTGCTCACGGTTGAAGCTTTCTTT; CDR3aa: CASGLLTVEAFF; abundance: NA; d_gene: NA; v_gene: TRBV12-5; j_gene: TRBJ1-1
CDR3nt: TGTGCCAGCAGCTTAGTCGGGGGGGCGCTTGGAAACACCATATATTTT; CDR3aa: CASSLVGGALGNTIYF; abundance: NA; d_gene: NA; v_gene: TRBV7-8; j_gene: TRBJ1-3
CDR3nt: TGTGCCAGCAGCTCCAGGGGGATGGCCAAAAACATTCAGTACTTC; CDR3aa: CASSSRGMAKNIQYF; abundance: NA; d_gene: TRBD1; v_gene: TRBV6-2/TRBV6-3; j_gene: TRBJ2-4
CDR3nt: TGTGCCAGCAGCTTAGGGCAGGGCGGTTGGACCCAGTACTTC; CDR3aa: CASSLGQGGWTQYF; abundance: NA; d_gene: NA; v_gene: TRBV11-2; j_gene: TRBJ2-5
CDR3nt: TGTGCCAGCAGCGTGGATAATACAGGGATTTACCTCTCTGGGGCCAACGTCCTGACTTTC; CDR3aa: CASSVDNTGIYLSGANVLTF; abundance: NA; d_gene: NA; v_gene: TRBV9; j_gene: TRBJ2-6
CDR3nt: TGTGCCAGTAGTACGGGGGGGAGGGCGTCCGGCTATGGCTACACCTTC; CDR3aa: CASSTGGRASGYGYTF; abundance: once; d_gene: NA; v_gene: TRBV19; j_gene: TRBJ1-2
CDR3nt: TGCGCCAGCAGCCCCCAGGGCCCTCCGACAGATACGCAGTATTTT; CDR3aa: CASSPQGPPTDTQYF; abundance: NA; d_gene: NA; v_gene: TRBV4-1; j_gene: TRBJ2-3
CDR3nt: TGTGCCAGCAGCTTTATAACCGGGGAGCTGTTTTTT; CDR3aa: CASSFITGELFF; abundance: NA; d_gene: NA; v_gene: TRBV11-3; j_gene: TRBJ2-2
CDR3nt: TGTGCCAGCAGCCAGACAGGGTTCAATCAGCCCCAGCATTTT; CDR3aa: CASSQTGFNQPQHF; abundance: NA; d_gene: TRBD1; v_gene: TRBV3-1/TRBV3-2; j_gene: TRBJ1-5
CDR3nt: TGTGCCAGCAGCCCCACAATTCTCCCAACCTTC; CDR3aa: CASSPTILPTF; abundance: NA; d_gene: NA; v_gene: TRBV6-5; j_gene: TRBJ1-2
CDR3nt: TGTGCCAGCAAGCGTGCAACTAATGAAAAACTGTTTTTT; CDR3aa: CASKRATNEKLFF; abundance: NA; d_gene: NA; v_gene: TRBV7-9; j_gene: TRBJ1-4
CDR3nt: TGCGCCAGCAGCCCTGAGCCGGGACAGGGCTCCTACAATGAGCAGTTCTTC; CDR3aa: CASSPEPGQGSYNEQFF; abundance: NA; d_gene: TRBD1; v_gene: TRBV4-1; j_gene: TRBJ2-1
CDR3nt: TGCGCCAGCAGTCAATGTACAGGGGGCGGCGAGGCCGGGGAGCTGTTTTTT; CDR3aa: CASSQCTGGGEAGELFF; abundance: few; d_gene: TRBD1; v_gene: TRBV23-1; j_gene: TRBJ2-2
CDR3nt: TGTGCCAGCAGTGCCGGACAGGGTTCGAGCTCCTACAATGAGCAGTTCTTC; CDR3aa: CASSAGQGSSSYNEQFF; abundance: NA; d_gene: TRBD1; v_gene: TRBV6-1; j_gene: TRBJ2-1
CDR3nt: TGTGCCAGCAGCTTGGCGGGGGAGAGGGGGAACACTGAAGCTTTCTTT; CDR3aa: CASSLAGERGNTEAFF; abundance: NA; d_gene: NA; v_gene: TRBV5-6; j_gene: TRBJ1-1
CDR3nt: TGTGCCAGCAGGTCCGGGACGGGAGACGGAAACACCATATATTTT; CDR3aa: CASRSGTGDGNTIYF; abundance: NA; d_gene: NA; v_gene: TRBV27; j_gene: TRBJ1-3
CDR3nt: TGTGCCAGCAGCGATCACTCCCGGGACAGGGGCATCAATGAGCAGTTCTTC; CDR3aa: CASSDHSRDRGINEQFF; abundance: once; d_gene: NA; v_gene: TRBV21-1; j_gene: TRBJ2-1
CDR3nt: TGTGCCAGCAGCTTGGGGGACATATATAATTCACCCCTCCACTTT; CDR3aa: CASSLGDIYNSPLHF; abundance: NA; d_gene: NA; v_gene: TRBV5-6; j_gene: TRBJ1-6
CDR3nt: TGTGCCAGCAGCACCCCCGCCCGATTACAGGGGCTGACGGACATTCAGTACTTC; CDR3aa: CASSTPARLQGLTDIQYF; abundance: NA; d_gene: TRBD1; v_gene: TRBV6-2/TRBV6-3; j_gene: TRBJ2-4
CDR3nt: TGTGCCAGCAGTTACGCCGGTGGCAATCAGCCCCAGCATTTT; CDR3aa: CASSYAGGNQPQHF; abundance: once; d_gene: NA; v_gene: TRBV6-2/TRBV6-3; j_gene: TRBJ1-5
CDR3nt: TGTGCCAGCAGTCAGCCGGTTTATGAGCAGTTCTTC; CDR3aa: CASSQPVYEQFF; abundance: NA; d_gene: NA; v_gene: TRBV6-6; j_gene: TRBJ2-1
CDR3nt: TGCGCCAGCGCCCGCGGGGGGACCTACAATGAGCAGTTCTTC; CDR3aa: CASARGGTYNEQFF; abundance: NA; d_gene: TRBD2; v_gene: TRBV10-1; j_gene: TRBJ2-1
CDR3nt: TGTGCCAGTAGTAGAGCACAGGTTCCTAATTCACCCCTCCACTTT; CDR3aa: CASSRAQVPNSPLHF; abundance: NA; d_gene: NA; v_gene: TRBV19; j_gene: TRBJ1-6
CDR3nt: TGTGCCAGCACCGTCTATTCTGGGGCCAACGTCCTGACTTTC; CDR3aa: CASTVYSGANVLTF; abundance: NA; d_gene: NA; v_gene: TRBV6-5; j_gene: TRBJ2-6
CDR3nt: TGTGCCATCAGTCCCGGGCGGGACCAAGAGACCCAGTACTTC; CDR3aa: CAISPGRDQETQYF; abundance: NA; d_gene: NA; v_gene: TRBV10-3; j_gene: TRBJ2-5
CDR3nt: TGTGCCAGCAGTCTTTGGACTAGCGGGGGGCCTAGAAATACGCAGTATTTT; CDR3aa: CASSLWTSGGPRNTQYF; abundance: NA; d_gene: TRBD2; v_gene: TRBV2; j_gene: TRBJ2-3